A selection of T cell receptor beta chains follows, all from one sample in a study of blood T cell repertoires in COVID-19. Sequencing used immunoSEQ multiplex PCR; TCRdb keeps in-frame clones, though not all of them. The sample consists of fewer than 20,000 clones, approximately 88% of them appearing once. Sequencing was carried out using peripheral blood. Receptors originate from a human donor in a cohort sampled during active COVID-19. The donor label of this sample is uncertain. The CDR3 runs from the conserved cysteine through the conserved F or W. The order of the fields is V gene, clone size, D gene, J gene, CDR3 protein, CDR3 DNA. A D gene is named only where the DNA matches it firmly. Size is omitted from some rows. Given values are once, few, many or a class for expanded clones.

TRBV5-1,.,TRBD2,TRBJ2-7,CASSAARREYEQYF,TGCGCCAGCAGCGCCGCCCGGCGGGAGTACGAGCAGTACTTC
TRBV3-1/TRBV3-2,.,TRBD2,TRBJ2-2,CASSHALGLAGGTNTGELFF,TGTGCCAGCAGCCACGCTTTAGGACTAGCGGGAGGGACCAACACCGGGGAGCTGTTTTTT
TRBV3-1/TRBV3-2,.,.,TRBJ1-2,CASSQIPRAGALDNYGYTF,TGTGCCAGCAGCCAGATCCCAAGGGCAGGGGCATTAGATAACTATGGCTACACCTTC
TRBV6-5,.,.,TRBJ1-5,CASSGLHNQPQHF,TGTGCCAGCTCCGGACTGCACAATCAGCCCCAGCATTTT
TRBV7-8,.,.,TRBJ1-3,CASSPPGISGNTIYF,TGTGCCAGCTCCCCCCCAGGGATCTCTGGAAACACCATATATTTT
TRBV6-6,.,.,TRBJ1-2,CASSYPGTPYGYTF,TGTGCCAGCAGTTACCCCGGGACACCCTATGGCTACACCTTC
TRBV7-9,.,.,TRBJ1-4,CASGAFEKLFF,TGTGCCAGCGGGGCTTTTGAAAAACTGTTTTTT
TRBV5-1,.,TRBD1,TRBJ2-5,CASSLAGQANQETQYF,TGCGCCAGCAGCTTGGCGGGACAGGCAAACCAAGAGACCCAGTACTTC
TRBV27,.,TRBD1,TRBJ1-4,CASSGDRVREKLFF,TGTGCCAGCAGTGGGGACAGGGTTAGGGAAAAACTGTTTTTT
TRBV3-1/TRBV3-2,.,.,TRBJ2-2,CASSRTALNTGELFF,TGTGCCAGCTCTAGGACAGCGTTGAACACCGGGGAGCTGTTTTTT
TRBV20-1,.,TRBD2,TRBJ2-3,CSASPSGTTDTQYF,TGCAGTGCTAGTCCTAGCGGGACCACAGATACGCAGTATTTT
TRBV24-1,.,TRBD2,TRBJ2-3,CATSALRRGGDSTDTQYF,TGTGCCACCAGTGCCCTGCGTCGGGGGGGTGATAGCACAGATACGCAGTATTTT
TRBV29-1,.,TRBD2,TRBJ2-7,CSVASSSGGIEQYF,TGCAGCGTTGCTTCTTCTAGCGGAGGGATCGAGCAGTACTTC
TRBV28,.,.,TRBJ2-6,CASSNPGSGANVLTF,TGTGCCAGCAGTAATCCAGGCTCTGGGGCCAACGTCCTGACTTTC
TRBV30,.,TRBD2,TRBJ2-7,CAWSPPTSGRFYEQYF,TGTGCCTGGAGTCCTCCGACTAGCGGGAGGTTCTACGAGCAGTACTTC
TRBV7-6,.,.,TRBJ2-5,CASSLSGQETQYF,TGTGCCAGCAGCTTATCGGGGCAAGAGACCCAGTACTTC
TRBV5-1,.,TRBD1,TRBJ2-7,CASSSRTGTYEQYF,TGCGCCAGCAGCTCGAGGACAGGCACCTACGAGCAGTACTTC
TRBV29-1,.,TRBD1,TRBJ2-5,CSVNRGPRGETQYF,TGCAGCGTAAACAGGGGGCCACGAGGGGAGACCCAGTACTTC
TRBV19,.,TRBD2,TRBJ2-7,CASSKLTSGSSSSYEQYF,TGTGCCAGTAGTAAATTGACTAGCGGGTCATCTTCCTCCTACGAGCAGTACTTC
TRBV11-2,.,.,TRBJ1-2,CASSPSSNYGYTF,TGTGCCAGCAGTCCGAGTTCCAACTATGGCTACACCTTC
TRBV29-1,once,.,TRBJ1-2,CSAPVGGLTDGYTF,TGCAGCGCGCCCGTCGGGGGGCTGACGGATGGCTACACCTTC
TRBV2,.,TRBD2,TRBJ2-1,CASRKEWGLAGADPYNEQFF,TGTGCCAGCAGAAAAGAGTGGGGACTAGCGGGTGCGGACCCCTACAATGAGCAGTTCTTC
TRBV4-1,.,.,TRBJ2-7,CASSLSFRDNYEQYF,TGCGCCAGCAGCCTCTCATTCCGAGACAACTACGAGCAGTACTTC
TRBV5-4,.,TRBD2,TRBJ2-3,CASTREGTRDTQYF,TGTGCCAGCACGCGGGAGGGTACAAGAGATACGCAGTATTTT
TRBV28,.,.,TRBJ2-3,CASSLTAGDTQYF,TGTGCCAGCAGTTTGACAGCGGGAGATACGCAGTATTTT
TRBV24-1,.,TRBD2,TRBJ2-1,CATSDPGGGSGYNEQFF,TGTGCCACCAGTGACCCCGGCGGCGGGAGTGGGTACAATGAGCAGTTCTTC
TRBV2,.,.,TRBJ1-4,CASSGGSAYEKLFF,TGTGCCAGCAGTGGAGGTAGTGCCTATGAAAAACTGTTTTTT
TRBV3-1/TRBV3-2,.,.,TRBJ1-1,CASSQDLNTEAFF,TGTGCCAGCAGCCAGGACTTGAACACTGAAGCTTTCTTT
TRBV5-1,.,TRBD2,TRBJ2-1,CASSLAGAGAYNEQFF,TGCGCCAGCAGCTTGGCAGGAGCGGGAGCTTACAATGAGCAGTTCTTC
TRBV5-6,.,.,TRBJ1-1,CASSLLGKGAEAFF,TGTGCCAGCAGCTTGTTGGGGAAGGGGGCTGAAGCTTTCTTT
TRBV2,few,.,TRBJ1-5,CASKGDSNQPQHF,TGTGCCAGCAAGGGGGATAGCAATCAGCCCCAGCATTTT
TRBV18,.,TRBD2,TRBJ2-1,CASSLAGGPYNEQFF,TGTGCCAGCTCCCTAGCGGGAGGGCCCTACAATGAGCAGTTCTTC
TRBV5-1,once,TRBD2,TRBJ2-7,CASSFGTSGWSGYEQYF,TGCGCCAGCAGCTTTGGGACTAGCGGGTGGAGCGGGTACGAGCAGTACTTC
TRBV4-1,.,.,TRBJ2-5,CASSPSGSETQYF,TGCGCCAGCAGTCCGAGCGGTTCGGAGACCCAGTACTTC
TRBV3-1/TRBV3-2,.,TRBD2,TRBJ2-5,CASSSPWAGEGETQYF,TGTGCCAGCAGCAGCCCCTGGGCGGGAGAAGGGGAGACCCAGTACTTC
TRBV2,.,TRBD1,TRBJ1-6,CASSEFPTGVYSPLHF,TGTGCCAGCAGTGAGTTCCCGACAGGGGTCTATTCACCCCTCCACTTT
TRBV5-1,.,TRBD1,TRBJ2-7,CASTNPLTGQGAMYEQYF,TGCGCCAGCACCAACCCCTTAACTGGACAGGGGGCTATGTACGAGCAGTACTTC
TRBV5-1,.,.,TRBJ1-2,CASSIQGANYGYTF,TGCGCCAGCAGCATACAGGGAGCTAACTATGGCTACACCTTC
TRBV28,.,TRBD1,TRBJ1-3,CASSLYRGRGNTIYF,TGTGCCAGCAGTCTTTACAGGGGGCGGGGAAACACCATATATTTT
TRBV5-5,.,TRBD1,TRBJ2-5,CASSARTGKETQYF,TGTGCCAGCAGCGCCCGGACAGGGAAAGAGACCCAGTACTTC
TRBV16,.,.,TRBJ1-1,CASSQRGLLTNTEAFF,TGTGCCAGCAGCCAGAGGGGGTTGTTAACAAACACTGAAGCTTTCTTT
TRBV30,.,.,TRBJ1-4,CACSAGATNEKLFF,TGTGCCTGCTCAGCGGGGGCAACTAATGAAAAACTGTTTTTT
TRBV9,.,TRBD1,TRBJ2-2,CASSTRDRINTGELFF,TGTGCCAGCAGCACACGGGACAGAATAAACACCGGGGAGCTGTTTTTT
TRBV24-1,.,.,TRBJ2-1,CATSDHDREQFF,TGTGCCACCAGTGATCACGACAGGGAGCAGTTCTTC
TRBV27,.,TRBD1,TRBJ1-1,CASIHQPGGAVAFF,TGTGCCAGCATCCACCAACCAGGGGGCGCGGTAGCTTTCTTT
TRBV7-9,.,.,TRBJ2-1,CASSLGASGLYNEQFF,TGTGCCAGCAGCTTAGGGGCCAGCGGCCTATACAATGAGCAGTTCTTC
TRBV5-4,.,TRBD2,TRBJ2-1,CASSPGGTSRYNEQFF,TGTGCCAGCAGCCCGGGGGGGACTAGCCGTTACAATGAGCAGTTCTTC